This TCR beta chain was sequenced during a study of T cells after yellow fever vaccination. This clonotype was counted at least ten times. Each CDR3 protein is one row after TCRdb ran MiXCR on the 5' RACE reads. The profile covers 400,000 or so distinct CDR3 sequences, with 6.2% appearing a single time and approximately 16% taken by the ten largest. This receptor was taken from a man aged 25-45 years who received the YFV17D yellow fever vaccine. This material consisted of PBMCs, taken 5 days after the yellow fever booster vaccination.

The CDR3 is CASSPASGRNTQYF. CDR3 coding DNA: TGTGCCAGCTCACCAGCTAGCGGGAGGAATACGCAGTATTTT. The V gene is TRBV18, the J gene TRBJ2-3, with TRBD2 identical over 11 bases. V shed 2 bases, J shed 7 bases, and the junction held 2 bases outside the gene matches. This CDR3 is built from 14 residues. The germline V gene has CDR1 KGHSH and CDR2 LQKENI.